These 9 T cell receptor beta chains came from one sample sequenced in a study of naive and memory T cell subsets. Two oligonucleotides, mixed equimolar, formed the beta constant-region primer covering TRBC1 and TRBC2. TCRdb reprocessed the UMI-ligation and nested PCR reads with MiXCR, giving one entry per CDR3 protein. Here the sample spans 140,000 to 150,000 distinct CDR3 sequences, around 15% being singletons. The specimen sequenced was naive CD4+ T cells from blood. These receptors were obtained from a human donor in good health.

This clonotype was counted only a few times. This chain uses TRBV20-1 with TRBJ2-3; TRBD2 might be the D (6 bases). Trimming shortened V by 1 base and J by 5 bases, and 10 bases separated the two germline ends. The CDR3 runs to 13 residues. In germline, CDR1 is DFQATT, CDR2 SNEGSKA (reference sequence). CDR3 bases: TGCAGTGCTAGAGTCCCTAGCGTAGATACGCAGTATTTT. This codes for CSARVPSVDTQYF.

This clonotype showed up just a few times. The CDR3 spells CASSPLGPPEETQYF. The CDR3 DNA is TGTGCCAGCTCACCATTGGGACCGCCCGAGGAGACCCAGTACTTC. The J gene is TRBJ2-5, the V gene TRBV18; possibly TRBD1 or TRBD2 for D (5 bases each). V lost 2 bases, J lost 5 bases, and 15 bases lay in between. Germline V lookup: CDR1 KGHSH, CDR2 LQKENI. The CDR3 covers 15 residues. Looking up the rest from reference TRBV18 and TRBJ2-5 gives the full variable domain: NAGVMQNPRHLVRRRGQEARLRCSPMKGHSHVYWYRQLPEEGLKFMVYLQKENIIDESGMPKERFSAEFPKEGPSILRIQQVVRGDSAAYFCASSPLGPPEETQYFGPGTRLLVL.

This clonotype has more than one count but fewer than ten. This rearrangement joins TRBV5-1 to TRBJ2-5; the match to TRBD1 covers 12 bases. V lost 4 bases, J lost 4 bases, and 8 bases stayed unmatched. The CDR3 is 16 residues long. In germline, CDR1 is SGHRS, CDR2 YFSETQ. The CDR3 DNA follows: TGCGCCAGCAGCCCGGGACAGGGGGCAACCCTAGAGACCCAGTACTTC. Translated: CASSPGQGATLETQYF.

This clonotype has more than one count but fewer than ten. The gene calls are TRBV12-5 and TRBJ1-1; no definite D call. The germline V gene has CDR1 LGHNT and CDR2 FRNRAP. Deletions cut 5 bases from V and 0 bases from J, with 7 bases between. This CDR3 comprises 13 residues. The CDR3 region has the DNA TGTGCTAGTGGTCCCAGGCTGAACACTGAAGCTTTCTTT. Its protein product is CASGPRLNTEAFF.

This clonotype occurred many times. CDR3 residues: CSVEGTGAGANVLTF. The CDR3, as DNA: TGCAGCGTTGAGGGGACAGGGGCTGGGGCCAACGTCCTGACTTTC. The chain joins TRBV29-1 to TRBJ2-6; the match to TRBD1 covers 10 bases. V lost 3 bases and J lost 2; bases outside the gene matches: 1. The CDR3 extends over 15 amino acids. Looked up from germline, CDR1 is SQVTM and CDR2 is ANQGSEA.

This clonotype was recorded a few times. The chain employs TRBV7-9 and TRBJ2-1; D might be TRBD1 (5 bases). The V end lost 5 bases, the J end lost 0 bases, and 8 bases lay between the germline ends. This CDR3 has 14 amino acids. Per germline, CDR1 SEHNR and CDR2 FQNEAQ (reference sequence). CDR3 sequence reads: CASSQGNSYNEQFF. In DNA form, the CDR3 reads TGTGCCAGCAGCCAGGGTAACTCCTACAATGAGCAGTTCTTC.

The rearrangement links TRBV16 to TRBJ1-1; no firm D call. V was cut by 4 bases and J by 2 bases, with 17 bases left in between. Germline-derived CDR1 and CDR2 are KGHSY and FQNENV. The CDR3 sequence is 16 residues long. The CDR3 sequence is CASSPPFRIGNTEAFF. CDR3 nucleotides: TGTGCCAGCAGCCCTCCTTTTCGGATTGGAAACACTGAAGCTTTCTTT.

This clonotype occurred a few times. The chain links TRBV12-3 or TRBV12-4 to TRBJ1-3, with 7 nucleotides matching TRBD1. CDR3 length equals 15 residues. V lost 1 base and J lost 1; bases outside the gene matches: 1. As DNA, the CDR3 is TGTGCCAGCAGTTTAGGGGACAGATCTGGAAACACCATATATTTT. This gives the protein CASSLGDRSGNTIYF.

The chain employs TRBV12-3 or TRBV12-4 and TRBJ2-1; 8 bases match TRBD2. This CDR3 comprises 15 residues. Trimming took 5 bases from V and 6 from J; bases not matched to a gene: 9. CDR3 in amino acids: CASSPLAGRRNEQFF. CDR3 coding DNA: TGTGCCAGCAGTCCGTTAGCGGGGAGACGCAATGAGCAGTTCTTC.